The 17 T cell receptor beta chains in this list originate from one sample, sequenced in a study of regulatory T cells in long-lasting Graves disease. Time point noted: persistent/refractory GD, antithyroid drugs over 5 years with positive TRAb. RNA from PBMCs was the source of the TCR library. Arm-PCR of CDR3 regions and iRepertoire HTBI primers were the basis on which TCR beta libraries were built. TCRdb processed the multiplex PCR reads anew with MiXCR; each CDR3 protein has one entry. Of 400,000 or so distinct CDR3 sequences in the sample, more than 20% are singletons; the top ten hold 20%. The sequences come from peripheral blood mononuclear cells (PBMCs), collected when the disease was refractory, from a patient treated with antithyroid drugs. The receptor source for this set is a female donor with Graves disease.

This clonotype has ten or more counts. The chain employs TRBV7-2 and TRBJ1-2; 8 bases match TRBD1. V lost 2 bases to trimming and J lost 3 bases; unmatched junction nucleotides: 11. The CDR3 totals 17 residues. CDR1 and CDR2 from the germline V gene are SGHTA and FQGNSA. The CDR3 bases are TGTGCCAGCAGCTTATTCCTAGACTACAGGGGGGACTATGGCTACACCTTC. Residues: CASSLFLDYRGDYGYTF.

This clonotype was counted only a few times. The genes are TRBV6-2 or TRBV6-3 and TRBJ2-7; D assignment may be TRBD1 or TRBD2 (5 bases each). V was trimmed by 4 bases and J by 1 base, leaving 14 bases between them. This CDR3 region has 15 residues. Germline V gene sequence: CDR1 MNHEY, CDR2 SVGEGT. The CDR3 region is CASSFPGTASYEQYF. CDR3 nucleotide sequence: TGTGCCAGCAGTTTCCCCGGGACGGCTTCCTACGAGCAGTACTTC.

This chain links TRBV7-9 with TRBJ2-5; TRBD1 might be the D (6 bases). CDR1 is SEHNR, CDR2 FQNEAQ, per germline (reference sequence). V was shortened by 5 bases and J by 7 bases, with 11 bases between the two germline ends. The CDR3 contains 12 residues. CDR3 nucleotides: TGTGCCAGCAGCCCAGGGGTGGGGACCCAGTACTTC. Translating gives CASSPGVGTQYF.

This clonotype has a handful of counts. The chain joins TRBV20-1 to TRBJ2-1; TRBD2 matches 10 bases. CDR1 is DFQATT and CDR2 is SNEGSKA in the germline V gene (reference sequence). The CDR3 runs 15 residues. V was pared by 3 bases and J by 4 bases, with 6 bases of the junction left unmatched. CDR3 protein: CSASKLAGSYNEQFF. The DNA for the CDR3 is TGCAGTGCTAGTAAACTAGCGGGATCTTACAATGAGCAGTTCTTC.

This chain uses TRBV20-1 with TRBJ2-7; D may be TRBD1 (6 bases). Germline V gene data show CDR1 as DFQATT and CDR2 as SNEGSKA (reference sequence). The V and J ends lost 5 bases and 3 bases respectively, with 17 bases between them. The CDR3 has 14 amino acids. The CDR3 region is CSASKPGQLYEQYF. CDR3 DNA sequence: TGCAGTGCTTCCAAGCCGGGACAACTCTACGAGCAGTACTTC.

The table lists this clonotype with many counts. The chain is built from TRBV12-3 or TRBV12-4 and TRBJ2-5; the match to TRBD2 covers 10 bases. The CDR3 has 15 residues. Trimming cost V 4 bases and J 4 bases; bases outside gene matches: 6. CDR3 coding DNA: TGTGCCAGCAGTTACGGACTAGCGGCGGCAGAGACCCAGTACTTC. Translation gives CASSYGLAAAETQYF.

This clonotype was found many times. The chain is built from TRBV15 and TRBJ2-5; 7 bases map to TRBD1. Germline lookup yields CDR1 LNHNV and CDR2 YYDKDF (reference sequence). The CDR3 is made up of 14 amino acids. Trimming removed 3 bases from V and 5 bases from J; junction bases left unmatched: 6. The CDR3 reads CATSSPTGLETQYF. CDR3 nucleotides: TGTGCCACCAGCAGCCCGACAGGGCTCGAGACCCAGTACTTC.

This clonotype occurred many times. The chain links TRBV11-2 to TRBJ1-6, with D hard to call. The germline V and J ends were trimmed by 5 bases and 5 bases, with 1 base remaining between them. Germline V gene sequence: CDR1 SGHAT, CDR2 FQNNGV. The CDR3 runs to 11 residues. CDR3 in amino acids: CASSDNSPLHF. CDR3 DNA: TGTGCCAGCAGCGATAATTCACCCCTCCACTTT. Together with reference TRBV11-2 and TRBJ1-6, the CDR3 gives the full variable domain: EAGVAQSPRYKIIEKRQSVAFWCNPISGHATLYWYQQILGQGPKLLIQFQNNGVVDDSQLPKDRFSAERLKGVDSTLKIQPAKLEDSAVYLCASSDNSPLHFGNGTRLTVT.

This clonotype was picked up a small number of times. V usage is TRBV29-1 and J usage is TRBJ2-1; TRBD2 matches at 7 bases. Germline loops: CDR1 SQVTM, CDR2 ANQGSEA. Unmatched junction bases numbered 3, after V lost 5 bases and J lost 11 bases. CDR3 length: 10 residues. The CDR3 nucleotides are TGCAGCGTTTCCGGGACTAAGCAGTTCTTC. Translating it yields CSVSGTKQFF.

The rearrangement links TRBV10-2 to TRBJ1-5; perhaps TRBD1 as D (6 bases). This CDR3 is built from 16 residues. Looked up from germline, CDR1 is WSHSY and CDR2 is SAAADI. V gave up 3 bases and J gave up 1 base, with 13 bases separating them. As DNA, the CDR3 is TGCGCCAGCAGTGATTCGGGGACAAGAAGCAATCAGCCCCAGCATTTT. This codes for CASSDSGTRSNQPQHF.

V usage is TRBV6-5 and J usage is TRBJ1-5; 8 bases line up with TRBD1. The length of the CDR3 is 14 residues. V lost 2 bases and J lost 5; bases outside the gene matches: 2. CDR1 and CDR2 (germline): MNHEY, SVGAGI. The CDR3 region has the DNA TGTGCCAGCAGTTACGGACAGGGTCATCAGCCCCAGCATTTT. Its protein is CASSYGQGHQPQHF.

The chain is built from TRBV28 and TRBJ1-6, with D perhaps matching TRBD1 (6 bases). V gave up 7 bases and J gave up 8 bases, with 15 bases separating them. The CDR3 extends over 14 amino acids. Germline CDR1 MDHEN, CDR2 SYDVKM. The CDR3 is CASNRDTTYSPLHF. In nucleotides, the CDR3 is TGTGCCAGCAACCGGGACACTACATATTCACCCCTCCACTTT. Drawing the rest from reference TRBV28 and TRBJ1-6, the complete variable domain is DVKVTQSSRYLVKRTGEKVFLECVQDMDHENMFWYRQDPGLGLRLIYFSYDVKMKEKGDIPEGYSVSREKKERFSLILESASTNQTSMYLCASNRDTTYSPLHFGNGTRLTVT.

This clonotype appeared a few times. This chain's CDR3 is CASITGTGELETQYF. For the CDR3, the DNA is TGCGCCAGCATAACCGGGACAGGGGAGCTTGAGACCCAGTACTTC. J is TRBJ2-5 and V is TRBV10-1; 10 nucleotides agree with TRBD1. The CDR3 has 15 amino acids. Trimming cost V 7 bases and J 5 bases; bases outside gene matches: 10. The germline V gene has CDR1 WNHNN and CDR2 SYGVQD (reference sequence).

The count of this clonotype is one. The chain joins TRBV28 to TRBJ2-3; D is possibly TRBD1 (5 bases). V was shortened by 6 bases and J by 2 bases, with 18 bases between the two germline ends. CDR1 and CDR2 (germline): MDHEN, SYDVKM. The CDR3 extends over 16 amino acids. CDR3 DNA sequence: TGTGCCAGCAGGGGGTCGGCTCGACAGCACACAGATACGCAGTATTTT. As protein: CASRGSARQHTDTQYF.

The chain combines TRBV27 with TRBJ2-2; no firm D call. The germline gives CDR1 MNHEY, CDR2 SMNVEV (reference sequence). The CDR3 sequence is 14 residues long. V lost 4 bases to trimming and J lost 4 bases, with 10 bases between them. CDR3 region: CASSSPGPTGELFF. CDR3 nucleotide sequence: TGTGCCAGCAGTTCCCCAGGCCCCACCGGGGAGCTGTTTTTT.

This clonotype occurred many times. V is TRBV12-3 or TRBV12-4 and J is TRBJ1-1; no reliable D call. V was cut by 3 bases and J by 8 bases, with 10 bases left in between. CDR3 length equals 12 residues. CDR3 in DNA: TGTGCCAGCAGTTTGCCGGGAAGCGAAGCTTTCTTT. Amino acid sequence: CASSLPGSEAFF.

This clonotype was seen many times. The CDR3 nucleotides read TGCAGTGCTAGCGGGACAGGGCGGGGTGGCTACACCTTC. Residues: CSASGTGRGGYTF. J is TRBJ1-2 and V is TRBV20-1; 9 nucleotides match TRBD1. CDR1 DFQATT and CDR2 SNEGSKA come from the germline V gene (reference sequence). This CDR3 is 13 amino acids long. The V gene end was trimmed by 3 bases and the J gene end by 7 bases; junction bases not matched to a gene: 6.